These 31 T cell receptor beta chains originate from one sample sequenced in a study of cytomegalovirus exposure and HLA in healthy donors. PCR used 60 Vbeta primers and 13 Jbeta primers. This table comes from immunoSEQ multiplex PCR, and its TCRdb copy is limited to in-frame clones, with some not included. The sample consists of approximately 160,000 clones, more than 65% of them appearing once. Source material: PBMCs. These receptors came from a man aged 45-65 years in good health and CMV-seropositive.

Concerning this clone itself: Other DNA sequences of this sample code for an identical CDR3. The rearrangement uses TRBV29-1 and TRBJ1-1, with D perhaps TRBD1 (5 bases). The CDR3 contains 12 residues. Germline V gene sequence: CDR1 SQVTM, CDR2 ANQGSEA. The V and J ends lost 4 bases and 2 bases respectively, with 8 bases between them. The CDR3 sequence is CSVGQRNTEAFF. In DNA, the CDR3 is TGCAGCGTTGGACAGCGAAACACTGAAGCTTTCTTT. The full variable domain, in which reference TRBV29-1 and TRBJ1-1 provide the parts outside the CDR3, is SAVISQKPSRDICQRGTSLTIQCQVDSQVTMMFWYRQQPGQSLTLIATANQGSEATYESGFVIDKFPISRPNLTFSTLTVSNMSPEDSSIYLCSVGQRNTEAFFGQGTRLTVV.

The chain has TRBV5-1 and TRBJ1-1, with D possibly being TRBD1 (6 bases). Trimming removed 0 bases at V and 3 bases at J, with 18 bases between. The CDR3 is 17 amino acids. Germline V CDR1 and CDR2: SGHRS, YFSETQ. This CDR3 reads CASSLGWTVRRDTEAFF. CDR3 sequence (DNA): TGCGCCAGCAGCTTGGGGTGGACAGTGCGGCGGGACACTGAAGCTTTCTTT.

V and J are TRBV30 and TRBJ1-6, with TRBD1 matching 9 bases. Germline CDR1 is GTSNPN and CDR2 is SVGIG (reference sequence). The J segment lost 9 bases and the V segment lost 0 bases, leaving 6 bases of the junction unmatched. CDR3 length: 15 amino acids. CDR3 coding DNA: TGTGCCTGGAGTGTACAGACAGGGGGTTTTTCACCCCTCCACTTT. Its protein is CAWSVQTGGFSPLHF.

CDR3 sequence reads: CASSQARYYGYTF. Here the CDR3 DNA reads TGTGCCAGCAGCCAAGCCAGGTACTATGGCTACACCTTC. This chain uses TRBV14 with TRBJ1-2, with no clear D. V was pared by 1 base and J by 3 bases, with 6 bases between. Germline loops: CDR1 SGHDN, CDR2 FVKESK. The CDR3 extends over 13 amino acids. The whole variable domain, remainder taken from reference TRBV14 and TRBJ1-2, is EAGVTQFPSHSVIEKGQTVTLRCDPISGHDNLYWYRRVMGKEIKFLLHFVKESKQDESGMPNNRFLAERTGGTYSTLKVQPAELEDSGVYFCASSQARYYGYTFGSGTRLTVV.

The chain carries TRBV10-1 and TRBJ2-1; 12 positions agree with TRBD2. Germline lookup yields CDR1 WNHNN and CDR2 SYGVQD (reference sequence). This CDR3 is built from 19 residues. V lost 1 base to trimming and J lost 0 bases; unmatched junction nucleotides: 7. The CDR3 DNA reads as TGCGCCAGCAGTGAGTGCGGACTAGCGGGACCGAGCTCCTACAATGAGCAGTTCTTC. This codes for CASSECGLAGPSSYNEQFF.

This clone was recorded once. The chain's CDR3 is CASSGRGSGANVLTF. CDR3 DNA sequence: TGTGCCAGCAGCGGGAGAGGGTCCGGGGCCAACGTCCTGACTTTC. The gene calls are TRBV4-2 and TRBJ2-6, with a tentative D call TRBD2 (5 bases). V was clipped by 5 bases and J by 4 bases, with 12 bases between them. The CDR3 length is 15 residues. The germline gives CDR1 LGHNA, CDR2 YNFKEQ.

The chain carries TRBV5-1 and TRBJ2-2; 9 nucleotides match TRBD2. Unmatched junction bases numbered 10, after V lost 1 base and J lost 6 bases. Germline assignment: CDR1 SGHRS and CDR2 YFSETQ. CDR3 length equals 17 residues. CDR3 nucleotides: TGCGCCAGCAGCTTGTGGAAGCGGGGGGTCACCCCCGGGGAGCTGTTTTTT. Translated, it gives CASSLWKRGVTPGELFF.

This clone was seen more than once but under ten times. The genes are TRBV7-9 and TRBJ2-7; D not resolved. The germline V gene encodes CDR1 SEHNR and CDR2 FQNEAQ (reference sequence). V was cut by 4 bases and J by 3 bases, with 16 bases left in between. The CDR3 has 15 residues. CDR3 region: CASSSHPTNNYEQYF. CDR3 nucleotide sequence: TGTGCCAGCAGCTCCCACCCGACAAATAACTACGAGCAGTACTTC. Using reference TRBV7-9 and TRBJ2-7 for the parts outside the CDR3, the full variable domain is DTGVSQNPRHKITKRGQNVTFRCDPISEHNRLYWYRQTLGQGPEFLTYFQNEAQLEKSRLLSDRFSAERPKGSFSTLEIQRTEQGDSAMYLCASSSHPTNNYEQYFGPGTRLTVT.

V is TRBV14 and J is TRBJ1-2; 7 nucleotides match TRBD1. The CDR3 is 14 amino acids. Germline loops: CDR1 SGHDN, CDR2 FVKESK. V gave up 4 bases and J gave up 7 bases; unmatched junction bases: 9. DNA of the CDR3: TGTGCCAGCAGCCCGGGACAGAACTATGGTGGCTACACCTTC. Amino acids: CASSPGQNYGGYTF. Full variable domain (rest looked up from reference TRBV14 and TRBJ1-2): EAGVTQFPSHSVIEKGQTVTLRCDPISGHDNLYWYRRVMGKEIKFLLHFVKESKQDESGMPNNRFLAERTGGTYSTLKVQPAELEDSGVYFCASSPGQNYGGYTFGSGTRLTVV.

The chain recombines TRBV27 with TRBJ2-1; D unclear. Deletions cut 6 bases from V and 3 bases from J, with 9 bases between. Germline loops: CDR1 MNHEY, CDR2 SMNVEV (reference sequence). The CDR3 loop spans 13 amino acids. The CDR3 nucleotides read TGTGCCAGCAGCCAACTTCTCTACAATGAGCAGTTCTTC. Translated, it gives CASSQLLYNEQFF.

The J gene is TRBJ1-3, the V gene TRBV30; 12 bases are a match to TRBD1. CDR1 GTSNPN and CDR2 SVGIG come from the germline V gene (reference sequence). With V trimmed by 7 bases and J by 4 bases, 11 bases remained unmatched. CDR3 length equals 16 residues. The CDR3 coding sequence is TGTGCCTCCCGGGACAGGGGGCGGACAGACGGAAACACCATATATTTT. Encoded protein: CASRDRGRTDGNTIYF.

The chain carries TRBV2 and TRBJ1-6, with 9 bases identical to TRBD1. V shed 5 bases and J 10 bases; nucleotides not matched to a gene: 6. Looked up from germline, CDR1 is SNHLY and CDR2 is FYNNEI. The CDR3 runs to 14 residues. The CDR3 DNA sequence: TGTGCCAGCAGTCCCCGGGACAGGGAGTCACCCCTCCACTTT. As protein: CASSPRDRESPLHF.

The J gene is TRBJ2-7, the V gene TRBV10-3, with 10 bases fitting TRBD1. The CDR3 length is 16 residues. The V segment lost 2 bases and the J segment 4 bases; nucleotides outside the gene matches: 8. CDR1 and CDR2 from the germline V gene are ENHRY and SYGVKD. CDR3 bases: TGTGCCATCAGTGAGACCGGGACAGGGGAGGAGTACGAGCAGTACTTC. It is translated as CAISETGTGEEYEQYF.

The genes are TRBV19 and TRBJ2-7; 10 nucleotides line up with TRBD1. Unmatched junction bases numbered 15, after V lost 4 bases and J lost 0 bases. CDR1 and CDR2 (germline): LNHDA, SQIVND (reference sequence). The CDR3 covers 19 residues. In DNA form, the CDR3 reads TGTGCCAGTAGTACCCCGAGACAGGGGGCCCGTTCCAGCTCCTACGAGCAGTACTTC. It codes for CASSTPRQGARSSSYEQYF.

The chain couples TRBV6-1 to TRBJ1-3; D call uncertain. Germline CDR1 is MNHNS and CDR2 is SASEGT. CDR3 length: 14 amino acids. V was shortened by 7 bases and J by 2 bases, with 12 bases between the two germline ends. The CDR3 bases are TGTGCCAGCATCCTTCGCGGGACTGGAAACACCATATATTTT. Its translation is CASILRGTGNTIYF.

The rearrangement uses TRBV5-4 and TRBJ1-1, with D unresolved. CDR1 is SGHNT, CDR2 YYREEE, per germline (reference sequence). The CDR3 runs 13 residues. Trimming left V 3 bases short and J 3 bases short, with 9 bases between. The CDR3 bases are TGTGCCAGCAGCTCGGCCCGGGACACTGAAGCTTTCTTT. Protein product: CASSSARDTEAFF.

The CDR3 coding sequence is TGTGCCACAGGGACAGGGGGGTATAACTATGGCTACACCTTC. It encodes CATGTGGYNYGYTF. This chain connects TRBV10-3 to TRBJ1-2, with 11 bases identical to TRBD1. The CDR3 extends over 14 amino acids. Germline loops: CDR1 ENHRY, CDR2 SYGVKD. With 10 bases clipped from V and 1 base from J, the junction kept 5 bases outside the gene matches.

The CDR3 region has the DNA TGTGCCAGCAGCTTTGGTAGCGGGCGGGAGCTGTTTTTT. This gives the protein CASSFGSGRELFF. The gene calls are TRBV7-3 and TRBJ2-2, with 7 nucleotides matching TRBD2. From germline, CDR1 is SGHTA and CDR2 FQGTGA. CDR3 length: 13 amino acids. V was clipped by 3 bases and J by 9 bases; unmatched bases: 4. Complete variable domain (other parts from reference TRBV7-3 and TRBJ2-2): GAGVSQTPSNKVTEKGKYVELRCDPISGHTALYWYRQSLGQGPEFLIYFQGTGAADDSGLPNDRFFAVRPEGSVSTLKIQRTERGDSAVYLCASSFGSGRELFFGEGSRLTVL.

The chain employs TRBV19 and TRBJ1-5; the D gene is possibly TRBD1 (5 bases). Germline CDR1 is LNHDA and CDR2 is SQIVND (reference sequence). The CDR3 loop spans 13 amino acids. V gave up 7 bases and J gave up 5 bases, with 12 bases separating them. The CDR3 reads CASKDSGYQPQHF. CDR3 nucleotide sequence: TGTGCCAGTAAAGACAGCGGGTATCAGCCCCAGCATTTT.

The V and J genes are TRBV6-5 and TRBJ1-1; 7 positions agree with TRBD1. J lost 1 base, V lost 7 bases, and 9 bases had no gene match. The CDR3 runs to 15 residues. Germline lookup yields CDR1 MNHEY and CDR2 SVGAGI. The CDR3 reads CASTLTGLGNTEAFF. CDR3 coding DNA: TGTGCCAGCACCTTGACAGGGCTCGGGAACACTGAAGCTTTCTTT.

This clone has a handful of counts. The chain is built from TRBV11-2 and TRBJ1-6, with a tentative D call TRBD1 (6 bases). The CDR3 covers 14 residues. The germline V gene has CDR1 SGHAT and CDR2 FQNNGV. V was shortened by 5 bases and J by 7 bases, with 12 bases between the two germline ends. The CDR3 loop reads CASSRTRGNSPLHF. CDR3 in DNA: TGTGCCAGCAGCCGTACCAGGGGCAATTCACCCCTCCACTTT.

This clone turned up a few times. The chain joins TRBV4-3 to TRBJ2-1, with a possible D match to TRBD2 (5 bases). CDR1 and CDR2 (germline): LGHNA, YSLEER. V lost 4 bases and J 0 bases, leaving 10 bases between the germline ends. The CDR3 spans 15 residues. The CDR3 sequence: CASSLEGSSYNEQFF. Here the CDR3 DNA reads TGCGCCAGCAGCCTCGAAGGGAGCTCCTACAATGAGCAGTTCTTC.

The rearrangement joins TRBV6-1 to TRBJ1-1; no clear D gene. Germline CDR1 is MNHNS and CDR2 is SASEGT. The CDR3 loop spans 13 amino acids. V was clipped by 2 bases and J by 6 bases, with 10 bases between them. This CDR3 is CASSERRLSEAFF. The CDR3 nucleotides are TGTGCCAGCAGTGAAAGGCGGTTATCTGAAGCTTTCTTT.

This clone has just one count. This rearrangement joins TRBV7-8 to TRBJ2-2; D is possibly TRBD1 (5 bases). This CDR3 contains 17 residues. V gave up 5 bases and J gave up 3 bases, with 19 bases separating them. Germline V gene sequence: CDR1 SGHVS, CDR2 FQNEAQ. CDR3 loop: CASSSPTTELDTGELFF. In DNA form, the CDR3 reads TGTGCCAGCAGCAGCCCGACGACAGAATTGGACACCGGGGAGCTGTTTTTT.

The J gene is TRBJ2-7, the V gene TRBV5-1; 10 bases align to TRBD2. The V gene end was trimmed by 0 bases and the J gene end by 5 bases; junction bases not matched to a gene: 5. CDR1 and CDR2 (germline): SGHRS, YFSETQ. The CDR3 extends over 15 amino acids. The CDR3 sequence: CASSLASGSYNEQYF. The CDR3 region has the DNA TGCGCCAGCAGCTTGGCTAGCGGGAGTTATAACGAGCAGTACTTC. The full variable domain, its missing parts supplied by reference TRBV5-1 and TRBJ2-7, is KAGVTQTPRYLIKTRGQQVTLSCSPISGHRSVSWYQQTPGQGLQFLFEYFSETQRNKGNFPGRFSGRQFSNSRSEMNVSTLELGDSALYLCASSLASGSYNEQYFGPGTRLTVT.

The chain carries TRBV5-6 and TRBJ2-7; 9 positions match TRBD2. CDR1 and CDR2 from the germline V gene are SGHDT and YYEEEE. The CDR3 runs to 14 residues. Germline trimming cut 5 bases from V and 3 bases from J; bases unmatched to any gene: 6. This chain's CDR3 is CASRLLAGDYEQYF. As DNA, the CDR3 is TGTGCCAGCAGACTCTTAGCGGGGGACTACGAGCAGTACTTC.

CDR3 DNA sequence: TGTGCCAGCAGCTCGACAGGGGTTGGAAACACCATATATTTT. It is translated as CASSSTGVGNTIYF. The chain carries TRBV28 and TRBJ1-3, with 8 nucleotides matching TRBD1. This CDR3 is built from 14 residues. The V segment lost 6 bases and the J segment 3 bases; nucleotides outside the gene matches: 4. The germline V gene encodes CDR1 MDHEN and CDR2 SYDVKM.

The chain carries TRBV30 and TRBJ1-2, with TRBD1 as a possible D gene (6 bases). V was shortened by 4 bases and J by 4 bases, with 10 bases between the two germline ends. Germline-derived CDR1 and CDR2 are GTSNPN and SVGIG (reference sequence). The CDR3 loop spans 12 amino acids. The CDR3 DNA reads TGTGCCTGGACTACAGGGCTCTATGGCTACACCTTC. Its translation is CAWTTGLYGYTF.

The gene calls are TRBV5-4 and TRBJ2-1; D not resolved. Germline loops: CDR1 SGHNT, CDR2 YYREEE (reference sequence). The CDR3 length is 11 residues. V was clipped by 1 base and J by 9 bases, with 5 bases between them. The CDR3: CASSLSGEQFF. CDR3 DNA sequence: TGTGCCAGCAGCTTGTCGGGTGAGCAGTTCTTC.

This chain joins TRBV11-2 and TRBJ2-7; no clear D gene. V was pared by 4 bases and J by 2 bases, with 3 bases between. Germline CDR1 is SGHAT and CDR2 is FQNNGV. The CDR3 has 11 residues. The chain's CDR3 is CASSSTYEQYF. The CDR3, as DNA: TGTGCCAGCAGCTCAACCTACGAGCAGTACTTC.

The chain employs TRBV6-1 and TRBJ2-3; 9 bases fit TRBD2. This CDR3 has 15 amino acids. V dropped 6 bases and J dropped 1; count of bases not matched to a gene: 5. Germline CDR1 MNHNS, CDR2 SASEGT. CDR3 sequence reads: CASRPSGEGTDTQYF. CDR3 nucleotides: TGTGCCAGCAGACCTAGCGGGGAGGGCACAGATACGCAGTATTTT.